Presented here are 24 T cell receptor beta chains from one specimen sequenced in a study of shared clonotypes between healthy human individuals. Only in-frame clones appear in the TCRdb table, and some are missing; sequencing was by immunoSEQ multiplex PCR. In the table there are over 2 million clones, less than 95% of which are singletons. Sequenced material: naive CD4+ T cells from PBMCs. Subset in this sample: CD45RA+ positively selected. Every receptor here comes from a man younger than 35 in good health. Some clones in this sample may be carry-over from other donors' samples.

The chain links TRBV19 to TRBJ2-1; D is perhaps TRBD2 (5 bases). V lost 7 bases to trimming and J lost 8 bases, with 9 bases between them. The CDR3 covers 11 residues. CDR1 is LNHDA, CDR2 SQIVND, per germline (reference sequence). CDR3 loop: CASTASHEQFF. CDR3 coding DNA: TGTGCCAGTACCGCTAGCCATGAGCAGTTCTTC.

V and J are TRBV11-3 and TRBJ2-3, with 13 bases identical to TRBD2. V trimming: 6 bases; J trimming: 4 bases; junction bases outside the gene matches: 10. Germline values: CDR1 SGHNT, CDR2 YENEEA. The CDR3 spans 17 residues. CDR3: CASRNEGLAGVPDTQYF. CDR3 DNA: TGTGCCAGCAGAAATGAAGGACTAGCGGGAGTCCCAGATACGCAGTATTTT.

The V call is TRBV5-1, the J call TRBJ1-2, with 8 bases identical to TRBD1. The J segment lost 5 bases and the V segment lost 4 bases, leaving 10 bases of the junction unmatched. CDR1 is SGHRS and CDR2 is YFSETQ in the germline V gene. This CDR3 is built from 15 residues. The CDR3 sequence: CASSDPRGPLYGYTF. The DNA for the CDR3 is TGCGCCAGCAGCGACCCCAGGGGGCCTCTTTATGGCTACACCTTC.

The rearrangement uses TRBV7-6 and TRBJ2-2; D unclear. The V gene's germline CDR1 is SGHVS and CDR2 FNYEAQ. The V gene lost 1 base and the J gene lost 4 bases, with 7 bases spanning the gap. This CDR3 comprises 14 residues. CDR3 residues: CASSLVTGTGELFF. The CDR3 nucleotides read TGTGCCAGCAGCTTAGTTACCGGCACCGGGGAGCTGTTTTTT. Using reference TRBV7-6 and TRBJ2-2 for the parts outside the CDR3, the full variable domain is GAGVSQSPRYKVTKRGQDVALRCDPISGHVSLYWYRQALGQGPEFLTYFNYEAQQDKSGLPNDRFSAERPEGSISTLTIQRTEQRDSAMYRCASSLVTGTGELFFGEGSRLTVL.

Details on this clone: The sample carries other DNA sequences with the same CDR3. The V call is TRBV5-1, the J call TRBJ2-1; D perhaps matches TRBD2 (7 bases). Per germline, CDR1 SGHRS and CDR2 YFSETQ. CDR3 size: 15 residues. The ends were cut back, 2 bases at V and 3 bases at J, with 12 bases in the middle. The CDR3 here is CASSFTGGGYNEQFF. Written as DNA, the CDR3 is TGCGCCAGCAGCTTCACGGGGGGCGGCTACAATGAGCAGTTCTTC.

As for this clone: The junction differs from germline at one of its ends, possibly a read error. The chain links TRBV5-1 to TRBJ2-5; D perhaps matches TRBD2 (5 bases). Germline CDR1 is SGHRS and CDR2 is YFSETQ. This CDR3 is 14 amino acids long. The CDR3 reads CASSLGASPEAQYF. Written as DNA, the CDR3 is TGCGCCAGCAGCTTGGGGGCTAGCCCAGAGGCCCAGTACTTC.

With respect to this clone: The same CDR3 is also encoded by other DNA sequences in this sample. The chain carries TRBV5-1 and TRBJ2-6; D ambiguous. The CDR3 length is 15 residues. The V end lost 2 bases, the J end lost 2 bases, and 8 bases lay between the germline ends. The germline V gene has CDR1 SGHRS and CDR2 YFSETQ. CDR3 in DNA: TGCGCCAGCAGCTTAGGCGCGGCTGGGGCCAACGTCCTGACTTTC. Protein: CASSLGAAGANVLTF.

For this clone: A read error may produce the germline difference seen at one junction end. The CDR3 nucleotides are TGCGCCAGCAGGTTGGGACAGGGCGGCAATCAGCCCCAGCATTTT. Encoded protein: CASRLGQGGNQPQHF. The chain combines TRBV5-1 with TRBJ1-5; TRBD1 matches 9 bases. This CDR3 spans 15 amino acids. Germline CDR1 and CDR2: SGHRS and YFSETQ. Combining the CDR3 with reference TRBV5-1 and TRBJ1-5 gives the whole variable domain KAGVTQTPRYLIKTRGQQVTLSCSPISGHRSVSWYQQTPGQGLQFLFEYFSETQRNKGNFPGRFSGRQFSNSRSEMNVSTLELGDSALYLCASRLGQGGNQPQHFGDGTRLSIL.

The rearrangement joins TRBV5-1 to TRBJ2-7; TRBD2 matches 10 bases. CDR1 is SGHRS, CDR2 YFSETQ, per germline. J gave up 6 bases and V 3 bases, and 6 bases lay outside the gene matches. The CDR3 consists of 14 residues. For the CDR3, the DNA is TGCGCCAGCAGCTCTGGTTGGACTAGCGGCGAGCAGTACTTC. This gives the protein CASSSGWTSGEQYF. Combining the CDR3 with reference TRBV5-1 and TRBJ2-7 gives the whole variable domain KAGVTQTPRYLIKTRGQQVTLSCSPISGHRSVSWYQQTPGQGLQFLFEYFSETQRNKGNFPGRFSGRQFSNSRSEMNVSTLELGDSALYLCASSSGWTSGEQYFGPGTRLTVT.

As regards this clone: The same CDR3 also results from other DNA sequences found in this sample. The V call is TRBV7-3, the J call TRBJ2-2, with TRBD2 matching 9 bases. This CDR3 is 16 amino acids long. CDR1 and CDR2 (germline): SGHTA, FQGTGA. J gave up 4 bases and V 6 bases, and 9 bases lay outside the gene matches. The CDR3 DNA sequence: TGTGCCAGCAGTCTACCGGGACTAGCAGGCACCGGGGAGCTGTTTTTT. It codes for CASSLPGLAGTGELFF.

The CDR3 loop is CASALRMDYEQYF. DNA of the CDR3: TGTGCCAGTGCCCTCAGGATGGACTACGAGCAGTACTTC. This chain links TRBV19 with TRBJ2-7; D is unresolved. V lost 8 bases, J lost 3 bases, and 14 bases lay in between. Germline assignment: CDR1 LNHDA and CDR2 SQIVND (reference sequence). The CDR3 spans 13 residues. Variable domain in full (rest from reference TRBV19 and TRBJ2-7): DGGITQSPKYLFRKEGQNVTLSCEQNLNHDAMYWYRQDPGQGLRLIYYSQIVNDFQKGDIAEGYSVSREKKESFPLTVTSAQKNPTAFYLCASALRMDYEQYFGPGTRLTVT.

This clone was counted once. The chain carries TRBV7-3 and TRBJ2-1, with no clear D. This CDR3 comprises 15 residues. V gave up 4 bases and J gave up 5 bases, with 15 bases separating them. Looked up from germline, CDR1 is SGHTA and CDR2 is FQGTGA. In DNA form, the CDR3 reads TGTGCCAGCAGCTCCCCCCACTCAGGCCACAATGAGCAGTTCTTC. Translated, it gives CASSSPHSGHNEQFF.

Notes on this clone: Other DNA sequences in this sample translate to the same CDR3. The J gene is TRBJ2-3, the V gene TRBV27; tentative D call: TRBD2 (6 bases). V lost 4 bases, J lost 3 bases, and 11 bases lay in between. Germline loops: CDR1 MNHEY, CDR2 SMNVEV (reference sequence). This CDR3 has 14 residues. For the CDR3, the DNA is TGTGCCAGCAGTTCGAGACTAGTTACAGATACGCAGTATTTT. Amino acid sequence: CASSSRLVTDTQYF.

The V call is TRBV5-4, the J call TRBJ2-1, with D perhaps TRBD1 (6 bases). The length of the CDR3 is 14 residues. Looked up from germline, CDR1 is SGHNT and CDR2 is YYREEE (reference sequence). V shed 5 bases and J shed 2 bases, with 11 bases lying between them. The chain's CDR3 is CASRRQEPYNEQFF. The CDR3 bases are TGTGCCAGCAGGCGACAGGAACCCTACAATGAGCAGTTCTTC.

This clone appeared a single time. The rearrangement links TRBV10-3 to TRBJ2-5, with 9 bases that match TRBD2. CDR1 and CDR2 (germline): ENHRY, SYGVKD. This CDR3 is 14 amino acids long. V trimming: 10 bases; J trimming: 5 bases; junction bases outside the gene matches: 11. The CDR3 spells CATQGLAGGETQYF. The CDR3 DNA reads TGTGCCACCCAGGGACTAGCAGGCGGGGAGACCCAGTACTTC.

The V call is TRBV27, the J call TRBJ2-7; no clear D. The CDR3 runs 18 residues. V was trimmed by 6 bases and J by 2 bases, leaving 26 bases between them. Germline V gene sequence: CDR1 MNHEY, CDR2 SMNVEV (reference sequence). This chain's CDR3 is CASSAFSVRRPSPYEQYF. The CDR3 nucleotides read TGTGCCAGCAGCGCGTTCAGTGTCCGTCGACCCAGCCCCTACGAGCAGTACTTC.

This clone was found once. Other DNA sequences in the sample encode the same CDR3. CDR3 in DNA: TGCGCCAGCAGCTTGGGGGACAGGGGCAACACTGAAGCTTTCTTT. It is translated as CASSLGDRGNTEAFF. The rearrangement links TRBV5-1 to TRBJ1-1, with 10 bases aligning to TRBD1. From germline, CDR1 is SGHRS and CDR2 YFSETQ. Unmatched junction bases numbered 1, after V lost 0 bases and J lost 2 bases. There are 15 residues in the CDR3.

The CDR3 loop is CASSQVSGYEQYF. As DNA, the CDR3 is TGCGCCAGCAGCCAAGTCTCTGGGTACGAGCAGTACTTC. The rearrangement uses TRBV5-1 and TRBJ2-7; D is uncertain. CDR3 length: 13 amino acids. Germline V gene sequence: CDR1 SGHRS, CDR2 YFSETQ. V was pared by 4 bases and J by 4 bases, with 12 bases between.

Notes on this clone: Other DNA sequences of this sample code for an identical CDR3. The CDR3 region is CASSLGHQNTGELFF. CDR3 nucleotide sequence: TGCGCCAGCAGCTTGGGCCACCAGAACACCGGGGAGCTGTTTTTT. The rearrangement links TRBV5-1 to TRBJ2-2; D remains ambiguous. The germline V and J ends were trimmed by 0 bases and 1 base, with 7 bases remaining between them. CDR3 size: 15 residues. Germline V gives CDR1 SGHRS, CDR2 YFSETQ. The whole variable domain, filled in from reference TRBV5-1 and TRBJ2-2, reads KAGVTQTPRYLIKTRGQQVTLSCSPISGHRSVSWYQQTPGQGLQFLFEYFSETQRNKGNFPGRFSGRQFSNSRSEMNVSTLELGDSALYLCASSLGHQNTGELFFGEGSRLTVL.

The V call is TRBV7-6, the J call TRBJ2-5; D may be TRBD1 or TRBD2 (5 bases each). CDR3 length: 16 amino acids. Between the trimmed V and J ends, which lost 6 bases and 6 bases, there was a span of 23 bases. CDR1 is SGHVS, CDR2 FNYEAQ, per germline. The CDR3, as DNA: TGTGCCAGCAGACCCGGGACCACAGTAGAATTGAAGACCCAGTACTTC. Translating gives CASRPGTTVELKTQYF. Full variable domain (outside the CDR3, taken from reference TRBV7-6 and TRBJ2-5): GAGVSQSPRYKVTKRGQDVALRCDPISGHVSLYWYRQALGQGPEFLTYFNYEAQQDKSGLPNDRFSAERPEGSISTLTIQRTEQRDSAMYRCASRPGTTVELKTQYFGPGTRLLVL.

The chain recombines TRBV23-1 with TRBJ1-4, with 9 bases identical to TRBD1. TRBV23-1 is filed as an ORF, its function uncertain. Unmatched junction bases numbered 9, after V lost 3 bases and J lost 7 bases. This CDR3 comprises 16 residues. The CDR3 sequence is CASSQGRGQGGEKLFF. CDR3 bases: TGCGCCAGCAGTCAGGGTAGGGGACAGGGAGGTGAAAAACTGTTTTTT.

This chain connects TRBV14 to TRBJ2-3; D possibly matches TRBD1 or TRBD2 (5 bases each). The germline CDR1 and CDR2 sequences are SGHDN and FVKESK. With 1 base removed from V and 0 bases from J, the gap between germline ends came to 14 bases. This CDR3 contains 17 residues. The CDR3 coding sequence is TGTGCCAGCAGCCAAGGGATTGGGACGGAAAGCACAGATACGCAGTATTTT. Translating gives CASSQGIGTESTDTQYF. Complete variable domain (other parts from reference TRBV14 and TRBJ2-3): EAGVTQFPSHSVIEKGQTVTLRCDPISGHDNLYWYRRVMGKEIKFLLHFVKESKQDESGMPNNRFLAERTGGTYSTLKVQPAELEDSGVYFCASSQGIGTESTDTQYFGPGTRLTVL.

Details on this clone: Distinct nucleotide sequences in the sample also encode this CDR3. V is TRBV5-1 and J is TRBJ2-6; TRBD2 is a possible D gene (6 bases). In germline, CDR1 is SGHRS, CDR2 YFSETQ. There are 15 residues in the CDR3. The germline V and J ends were trimmed by 4 bases and 4 bases, with 12 bases remaining between them. CDR3 sequence (DNA): TGCGCCAGCAGCCTTGGCGGGGCCGGGGCCAACGTCCTGACTTTC. Translation gives CASSLGGAGANVLTF.

This clone has a single count. The J gene is TRBJ2-1, the V gene TRBV2; TRBD2 matches at 7 bases. The CDR3 runs to 14 residues. Germline CDR1 and CDR2: SNHLY and FYNNEI. J gave up 4 bases and V 6 bases, and 6 bases lay outside the gene matches. The chain's CDR3 is CASRLAGVYNEQFF. CDR3 nucleotides: TGTGCCAGCAGACTTGCGGGAGTATACAATGAGCAGTTCTTC.